This note documents a single TCR beta chain sequence. Original processing methods: Amplification of reference gene primers provided the estimated nucleated cell counts. Libraries were prepared by immunoSEQ multiplex PCR; TCRdb keeps only in-frame clonotypes and omits some of them. V, J and clone size derive from that table, while D and trimming were established from the DNA sequence. Of about 300,000 clones listed, around 82% are singletons. Germline loops: CDR1 SGHTA, CDR2 FQGNSA. Trimming left V 1 base short and J 6 bases short, with 12 bases between. The CDR3 runs to 14 residues. This entry comes from a study of blood T cell repertoires in COVID-19. Background on the study: The origin of the acute and convalescent COVID-19 samples was the United States, Italy and Spain. Sources were T cells, B-cell-depleted T cells, or PBMCs; the material itself was cDNA or gDNA.

The sample taken for sequencing was peripheral blood. The chain recombines TRBV7-2 with TRBJ1-1, with TRBD1 as a possible D gene (5 bases). This TCR was recovered from a woman aged 50 to 60 with acute or convalescent COVID-19. CDR3 in amino acids: CASSLDWGVAEAFF. CDR3 nucleotides: TGTGCCAGCAGCTTAGATTGGGGGGTGGCTGAAGCTTTCTTT.